This entry lists 26 T cell receptor beta chains sequenced from one sample in a study of T cells in Graves' hyperthyroidism and ophthalmopathy. TCR beta CDR3 regions were amplified from RNA transcripts. An initial round of RT-PCR targeting the TCR CDR3 relied on the HTBI primer set. TCRdb re-called the multiplex PCR reads through MiXCR, storing one row per CDR3 protein. The sample shows around 600,000 distinct CDR3 sequences, 15% to 20% of them seen only once. The sequencing sample was made of blood. The receptors shown here come from a middle-aged woman with Graves' ophthalmopathy.

This clonotype was detected ten times or more. The chain joins TRBV2 to TRBJ2-1, with a tentative D call TRBD1 (5 bases). CDR1 is SNHLY and CDR2 is FYNNEI in the germline V gene. The CDR3 totals 15 residues. V gave up 4 bases and J gave up 6 bases, with 16 bases separating them. CDR3 residues: CASSVLQGMSNEQFF. DNA for the CDR3: TGTGCCAGCAGTGTGTTGCAGGGAATGAGCAATGAGCAGTTCTTC. Based on the CDR3 plus reference TRBV2 and TRBJ2-1, the full variable domain is EPEVTQTPSHQVTQMGQEVILRCVPISNHLYFYWYRQILGQKVEFLVSFYNNEISEKSEIFDDQFSVERPDGSNFTLKIRSTKLEDSAMYFCASSVLQGMSNEQFFGPGTRLTVL.

In its sample, this clonotype was seen many times. The genes are TRBV3-1 and TRBJ2-1; 8 bases are shared with TRBD2. The CDR3 spans 17 residues. Unmatched junction bases numbered 14, after V lost 3 bases and J lost 7 bases. The V gene's germline CDR1 is LGHDT and CDR2 YNNKEL (reference sequence). For the CDR3, the DNA is TGTGCCAGCAGCCAGGTGAACCGCGGGAGGTGGGTGAATGAGCAGTTCTTC. Its protein is CASSQVNRGRWVNEQFF.

There are many counts of this clonotype. The rearrangement uses TRBV20-1 and TRBJ2-5; tentatively, D is TRBD1 or TRBD2 (6 bases each). There are 14 residues in the CDR3. The germline V gene has CDR1 DFQATT and CDR2 SNEGSKA (reference sequence). V was clipped by 3 bases and J by 4 bases, with 15 bases between them. This CDR3 is CSARGRGVLETQYF. CDR3 DNA: TGCAGTGCTAGGGGTAGGGGGGTATTAGAGACCCAGTACTTC.

The J gene is TRBJ2-5, the V gene TRBV12-3 or TRBV12-4; 8 bases map to TRBD1. Unmatched junction bases numbered 5, after V lost 1 base and J lost 1 base. The CDR3 covers 16 residues. In nucleotides, the CDR3 is TGTGCCAGCAGTTTAGGAGACAGGGGTGGCCAAGAGACCCAGTACTTC. Its translation is CASSLGDRGGQETQYF.

The gene calls are TRBV20-1 and TRBJ1-5; 7 bases line up with TRBD1. Germline V gene data show CDR1 as DFQATT and CDR2 as SNEGSKA (reference sequence). V lost 6 bases and J lost 2; bases outside the gene matches: 13. The CDR3 length is 16 residues. The CDR3 DNA reads TGCAGTGCACATGCCACAGGGGTAATTGGCAATCAGCCCCAGCATTTT. This translates into CSAHATGVIGNQPQHF.

The chain joins TRBV5-1 to TRBJ2-1; 10 nucleotides line up with TRBD1. Germline assignment: CDR1 SGHRS and CDR2 YFSETQ. This CDR3 contains 18 residues. After removal of 0 bases from V and 5 bases from J, the junction contained 11 bases not matched to a gene. The CDR3 spells CASSLAATGGERNNEQFF. CDR3 in DNA: TGCGCCAGCAGCTTGGCCGCGACAGGGGGCGAAAGAAACAATGAGCAGTTCTTC.

The rearrangement joins TRBV19 to TRBJ2-3; a weak D match, TRBD2 (5 bases). The length of the CDR3 is 17 residues. V shed 5 bases and J shed 3 bases, with 21 bases lying between them. The germline gives CDR1 LNHDA, CDR2 SQIVND (reference sequence). The CDR3 coding sequence is TGTGCCAGTAGTCTGCGGGTCTCCCCGGGCAGGACAGATACGCAGTATTTT. The encoded protein is CASSLRVSPGRTDTQYF.

The rearrangement links TRBV6-2 or TRBV6-3 to TRBJ2-3; TRBD2 might be the D (6 bases). CDR1 is MNHEY, CDR2 SVGEGT, per germline. V was cut by 2 bases and J by 2 bases, with 11 bases left in between. This CDR3 region has 15 residues. DNA of the CDR3: TGTGCCAGCAGTTACGAGCGGGTTAACACAGATACGCAGTATTTT. Residues: CASSYERVNTDTQYF.

This chain joins TRBV27 and TRBJ2-7, with 7 bases fitting TRBD1. The germline V gene encodes CDR1 MNHEY and CDR2 SMNVEV (reference sequence). This CDR3 has 15 amino acids. V shed 2 bases, J shed 7 bases, and the junction held 11 bases outside the gene matches. The CDR3 loop reads CASSLGQGDVLEQYF. The CDR3 coding sequence is TGTGCCAGCAGTTTAGGCCAGGGGGATGTCCTTGAGCAGTACTTC.

The chain carries TRBV7-9 and TRBJ2-3; tentatively, D is TRBD2 (5 bases). The CDR3 has 14 amino acids. The ends were cut back, 1 base at V and 3 bases at J, with 8 bases in the middle. The V gene's germline CDR1 is SEHNR and CDR2 FQNEAQ (reference sequence). The CDR3: CASSLVGETDTQYF. The CDR3 DNA follows: TGTGCCAGCAGCTTAGTTGGGGAGACAGATACGCAGTATTTT.

This clonotype was recorded many times. The V and J genes are TRBV29-1 and TRBJ2-7, with TRBD2 as a possible D gene (5 bases). CDR1 and CDR2 from the germline V gene are SQVTM and ANQGSEA. The CDR3 has 13 residues. The V gene lost 7 bases and the J gene lost 5 bases, with 18 bases spanning the gap. In nucleotides, the CDR3 is TGCAGCGCCGAGGGTTCGGGCTTGGACGAGCAGTACTTC. Translating it yields CSAEGSGLDEQYF.

This clonotype has at least ten counts. The chain couples TRBV6-1 to TRBJ1-2; D uncertain. CDR3 size: 12 residues. With 1 base removed from V and 6 bases from J, the gap between germline ends came to 6 bases. Germline V gene lookup returns CDR1 MNHNS and CDR2 SASEGT. The CDR3 nucleotides are TGTGCCAGCAGTGAAGGGGTCGATGGCTACACCTTC. It encodes CASSEGVDGYTF.

This chain connects TRBV7-9 to TRBJ2-3; D uncertain. Germline V CDR1 and CDR2: SEHNR, FQNEAQ (reference sequence). There are 12 residues in the CDR3. Between the trimmed V and J ends, which lost 5 bases and 6 bases, there was a span of 9 bases. DNA for the CDR3: TGTGCCAGCAGCCCGATCAGGGATACGCAGTATTTT. Translated, it gives CASSPIRDTQYF.

CDR3 DNA: TGTGCCAGCAGCTTCAGGGGGCGAGAGCAGTTCTTC. It translates to CASSFRGREQFF. The rearrangement links TRBV5-6 to TRBJ2-1; TRBD1 agrees at 8 bases. Germline V gene lookup returns CDR1 SGHDT and CDR2 YYEEEE. CDR3 length equals 12 residues. Trimming cost V 2 bases and J 10 bases; bases outside gene matches: 2.

Points on this clonotype: The junction does not match germline at one end; this may be a read error. This chain links TRBV20-1 with TRBJ1-1, with D unresolved. The CDR3 sequence is 14 residues long. CDR1 is DFQATT and CDR2 is SNEGSKA in the germline V gene (reference sequence). CDR3 region: CNARDKNLVTEAFF. CDR3 nucleotides: TGCAATGCTAGAGATAAAAATCTAGTTACTGAAGCTTTCTTT.

The rearrangement uses TRBV5-1 and TRBJ2-7, with TRBD1 as a possible D gene (6 bases). Trimming left V 4 bases short and J 2 bases short, with 13 bases between. Germline V gene sequence: CDR1 SGHRS, CDR2 YFSETQ. The CDR3 length is 14 residues. The CDR3 is CASSLEQGPYEQYF. The CDR3 coding sequence is TGCGCCAGCAGCCTGGAACAGGGCCCCTACGAGCAGTACTTC. The variable domain in full, completed from reference TRBV5-1 and TRBJ2-7, reads KAGVTQTPRYLIKTRGQQVTLSCSPISGHRSVSWYQQTPGQGLQFLFEYFSETQRNKGNFPGRFSGRQFSNSRSEMNVSTLELGDSALYLCASSLEQGPYEQYFGPGTRLTVT.

This clonotype was observed a few times. A read error is possible here, since a much larger clone lies one base away. The chain has TRBV18 and TRBJ1-6, with TRBD1 matching over 10 bases. CDR3 size: 14 residues. J lost 11 bases, V lost 3 bases, and 4 bases had no gene match. From germline, CDR1 is KGHSH and CDR2 LQKENI. The CDR3 region is CASSPDRGNPPLHF. DNA of the CDR3: TGTGCCAGCTCACCGGACAGGGGGAATCCACCCCTCCACTTT.

V and J are TRBV20-1 and TRBJ1-1; D is uncertain. The CDR3 has 13 amino acids. The germline gives CDR1 DFQATT, CDR2 SNEGSKA (reference sequence). Deletions cut 3 bases from V and 0 bases from J, with 8 bases between. CDR3 protein: CSASGTMNTEAFF. CDR3 nucleotide sequence: TGCAGTGCTAGCGGCACCATGAACACTGAAGCTTTCTTT.

The J gene is TRBJ2-3, the V gene TRBV10-3, with TRBD2 identical over 10 bases. The CDR3 covers 15 residues. The V segment lost 5 bases and the J segment 6 bases; nucleotides outside the gene matches: 8. Looked up from germline, CDR1 is ENHRY and CDR2 is SYGVKD. The CDR3 loop reads CAISRVAGGGDTQYF. In DNA form, the CDR3 reads TGTGCCATCAGTCGCGTAGCGGGAGGCGGGGATACGCAGTATTTT.

This clonotype was counted ten times or more. This chain links TRBV7-3 with TRBJ2-2; a possible D gene is TRBD1 (6 bases). From germline, CDR1 is SGHTA and CDR2 FQGTGA. The CDR3 loop spans 14 amino acids. V lost 5 bases to trimming and J lost 3 bases, with 10 bases between them. The CDR3 DNA is TGTGCCAGCAGCATTGGACAGTACACCGGGGAGCTGTTTTTT. Translation: CASSIGQYTGELFF. The variable domain in full, completed from reference TRBV7-3 and TRBJ2-2, reads GAGVSQTPSNKVTEKGKYVELRCDPISGHTALYWYRQSLGQGPEFLIYFQGTGAADDSGLPNDRFFAVRPEGSVSTLKIQRTERGDSAVYLCASSIGQYTGELFFGEGSRLTVL.

This clonotype was observed a handful of times. The V and J genes are TRBV7-6 and TRBJ2-1; tentative D call: TRBD2 (6 bases). The CDR3 loop spans 18 amino acids. Germline CDR1 SGHVS, CDR2 FNYEAQ. V was shortened by 5 bases and J by 3 bases, with 23 bases between the two germline ends. The CDR3 loop reads CASSLSPPGVSYYNEQFF. CDR3 sequence (DNA): TGTGCCAGCAGCCTAAGCCCCCCGGGGGTATCCTACTACAATGAGCAGTTCTTC.

This clonotype was found a few times. The CDR3 reads CASSFGDINSPLHF. The CDR3 DNA sequence: TGCGCCAGCAGCTTCGGGGACATCAATTCACCCCTCCACTTT. V gene TRBV5-1 combines with J gene TRBJ1-6; D might be TRBD1 (6 bases). This CDR3 is built from 14 residues. V dropped 2 bases and J dropped 7 bases, with 10 bases sitting between them. CDR1 is SGHRS, CDR2 YFSETQ, per germline.

This clonotype was detected many times. The V and J genes are TRBV6-2 or TRBV6-3 and TRBJ1-1, with a possible D match to TRBD1 (5 bases). The V gene's germline CDR1 is MNHEY and CDR2 SVGEGT. The CDR3 loop spans 14 amino acids. Trimming stripped 2 bases from V and 11 bases from J, with 18 bases between. The CDR3 reads CASSYGFGRVRAFF. As DNA, the CDR3 is TGTGCCAGCAGTTACGGTTTTGGCAGGGTGAGGGCTTTCTTT.

V usage is TRBV3-1 and J usage is TRBJ1-1; possible D gene TRBD1, 5 bases. V was cut by 0 bases and J by 7 bases, with 9 bases left in between. Per germline, CDR1 LGHDT and CDR2 YNNKEL (reference sequence). The CDR3 consists of 13 residues. CDR3 sequence (DNA): TGTGCCAGCAGCCAAGATAAGGGGATTGAAGCTTTCTTT. The encoded protein is CASSQDKGIEAFF.

The chain couples TRBV7-9 to TRBJ2-7; 7 bases are shared with TRBD2. From germline, CDR1 is SEHNR and CDR2 FQNEAQ (reference sequence). The ends lost 3 bases at V and 5 bases at J; junction bases unmatched: 7. This CDR3 spans 14 amino acids. CDR3 in DNA: TGTGCCAGCAGCTTTGGAGGGAGGGCCGACGAGCAGTACTTC. It translates to CASSFGGRADEQYF.

This clonotype was observed at least ten times. This chain joins TRBV2 and TRBJ1-5; 10 bases fit TRBD1. The CDR3 totals 14 residues. CDR1 and CDR2 from the germline V gene are SNHLY and FYNNEI. V lost 8 bases, J lost 7 bases, and 8 bases stayed unmatched. For the CDR3, the DNA is TGTGCCAGCTCCGGGACAGGGGTGGTACAGCCCCAGCATTTT. Residues: CASSGTGVVQPQHF.